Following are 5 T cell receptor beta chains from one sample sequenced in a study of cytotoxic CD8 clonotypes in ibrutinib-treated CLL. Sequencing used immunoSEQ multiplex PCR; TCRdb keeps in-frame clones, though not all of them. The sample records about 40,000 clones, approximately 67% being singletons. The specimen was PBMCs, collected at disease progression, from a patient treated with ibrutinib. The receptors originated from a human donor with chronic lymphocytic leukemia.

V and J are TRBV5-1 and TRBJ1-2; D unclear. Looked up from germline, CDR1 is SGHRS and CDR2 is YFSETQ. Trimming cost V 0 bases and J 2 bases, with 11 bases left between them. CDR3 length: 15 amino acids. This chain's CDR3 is CASSLGPSENYGYTF. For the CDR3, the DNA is TGCGCCAGCAGCTTGGGTCCCTCAGAAAACTATGGCTACACCTTC.

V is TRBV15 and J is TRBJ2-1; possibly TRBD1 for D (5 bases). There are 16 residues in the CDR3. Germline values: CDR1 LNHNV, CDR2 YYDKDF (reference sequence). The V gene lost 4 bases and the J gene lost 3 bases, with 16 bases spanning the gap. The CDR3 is CATSTSMGPDYNEQFF. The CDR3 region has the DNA TGTGCCACCAGCACCTCAATGGGGCCGGACTACAATGAGCAGTTCTTC.

The DNA for the CDR3 is TGTGCCAGCAGTGACTCCGCGAACACCGGGGAGCTGTTTTTT. Translated, it gives CASSDSANTGELFF. V usage is TRBV6-4 and J usage is TRBJ2-2, with D unclear. Trimming removed 0 bases from V and 0 bases from J, with 2 bases in between. The length of the CDR3 is 14 residues. Germline values: CDR1 MRHNA, CDR2 SNTAGT.

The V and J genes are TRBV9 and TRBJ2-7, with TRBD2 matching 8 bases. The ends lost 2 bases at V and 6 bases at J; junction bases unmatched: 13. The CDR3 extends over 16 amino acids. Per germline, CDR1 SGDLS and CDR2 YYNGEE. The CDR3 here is CASSVLAGLEVGEQYF. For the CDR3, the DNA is TGTGCCAGCAGCGTTTTAGCGGGACTAGAAGTAGGCGAGCAGTACTTC. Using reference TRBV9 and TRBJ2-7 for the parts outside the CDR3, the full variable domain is DSGVTQTPKHLITATGQRVTLRCSPRSGDLSVYWYQQSLDQGLQFLIQYYNGEERAKGNILERFSAQQFPDLHSELNLSSLELGDSALYFCASSVLAGLEVGEQYFGPGTRLTVT.

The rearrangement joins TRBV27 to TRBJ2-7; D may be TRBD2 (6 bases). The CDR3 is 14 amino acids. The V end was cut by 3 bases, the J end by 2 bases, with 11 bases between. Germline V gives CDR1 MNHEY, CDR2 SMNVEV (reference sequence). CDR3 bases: TGTGCCAGCAGTTTCGGGCGGGGTGCCTACGAGCAGTACTTC. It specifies CASSFGRGAYEQYF.